This entry lists 14 T cell receptor beta chains sequenced from one sample in a study of vaccination effects on CD4 cells after COVID-19 (dated by TCRdb to between 2021 and 2024). In the ViraFEST assay, PBMC were stimulated with viral peptide pools, and antigen-specific CD4+ T cell clonotypes were then identified by expansion using TCR sequencing. After around eleven days of culture, CD4+ T cells were isolated with the EasySep CD4+ T cell isolation kit. Two doses of either the BNT162b2 or the mRNA-1273 mRNA SARS-CoV-2 vaccine were administered to participants. No antigen has been identified for these receptors. The library was generated by the immunoSEQ multiplex PCR assay. TCRdb mirrors the immuneACCESS table, restricted to in-frame sequences. Some clones are absent from its copies; in checked studies, under half trace to an unresolved V gene, and the reason for the others is unknown. The sample has tens of thousands of clones on record, about 66% of them singletons. In total, the top ten clones hold about 8.1% of the sample.

The sequences come from CD4+ T cells from PBMCs cultured with SARS-CoV-2 spike peptides, collected after COVID-19 vaccination. This specimen's cell subset or site label, per the study, means: SARS-CoV-2 spike overlapping peptide pool stimulation. The source is a human donor who received a COVID-19 vaccine.

The chain is built from TRBV6-1 and TRBJ2-2; 9 positions match TRBD2. The CDR3 length is 18 residues. Trimming took 1 base from V and 5 from J; bases not matched to a gene: 11. Germline-derived CDR1 and CDR2 are MNHNS and SASEGT. The CDR3 bases are TGTGCCAGCAGTGAAGATGGGGAGCGGGAGGTTTGGACCGGGGAGCTGTTTTTT. It yields the protein CASSEDGEREVWTGELFF.

This chain joins TRBV19 and TRBJ2-3, with 8 positions matching TRBD2. The CDR3 extends over 18 amino acids. From germline, CDR1 is LNHDA and CDR2 SQIVND (reference sequence). V trimming: 5 bases; J trimming: 3 bases; junction bases outside the gene matches: 16. CDR3 coding DNA: TGTGCCAGTAGTTTCTTAGCCGGGACTAGGTCAAATACAGATACGCAGTATTTT. Its translation is CASSFLAGTRSNTDTQYF. Variable domain in full (rest from reference TRBV19 and TRBJ2-3): DGGITQSPKYLFRKEGQNVTLSCEQNLNHDAMYWYRQDPGQGLRLIYYSQIVNDFQKGDIAEGYSVSREKKESFPLTVTSAQKNPTAFYLCASSFLAGTRSNTDTQYFGPGTRLTVL.

J is TRBJ2-5 and V is TRBV7-2; TRBD2 might be the D (6 bases). The germline V gene has CDR1 SGHTA and CDR2 FQGNSA. The germline V and J ends were trimmed by 4 bases and 7 bases, with 19 bases remaining between them. The CDR3 is 15 residues long. The CDR3 region has the DNA TGTGCCAGCAGCTGGGCGGGACCCATCCGGGGGACCCAGTACTTC. This sequence encodes CASSWAGPIRGTQYF.

The rearrangement links TRBV5-4 to TRBJ2-6; TRBD1 matches 7 bases. Germline-derived CDR1 and CDR2 are SGHNT and YYREEE (reference sequence). The V and J ends lost 4 bases and 4 bases, in that order; junction bases with no gene match: 5. This CDR3 comprises 15 residues. CDR3 protein: CASSGDRAGANVLTF. Here the CDR3 DNA reads TGTGCCAGCAGCGGCGACAGGGCCGGGGCCAACGTCCTGACTTTC.

This clone has only a few counts. V gene TRBV11-1 combines with J gene TRBJ1-1; 7 bases align to TRBD1. The CDR3 covers 14 residues. V gave up 5 bases and J gave up 7 bases; unmatched junction bases: 10. Germline V lookup: CDR1 SGHAT, CDR2 FQDESV (reference sequence). This chain's CDR3 is CASSAWTGSDEAFF. The CDR3 DNA is TGTGCCAGCAGCGCTTGGACAGGCTCCGATGAAGCTTTCTTT. Full variable domain (outside the CDR3, taken from reference TRBV11-1 and TRBJ1-1): EAEVAQSPRYKITEKSQAVAFWCDPISGHATLYWYRQILGQGPELLVQFQDESVVDDSQLPKDRFSAERLKGVDSTLKIQPAELGDSAMYLCASSAWTGSDEAFFGQGTRLTVV.

This rearrangement joins TRBV7-2 to TRBJ1-1; D is uncertain. The CDR3 covers 15 residues. Germline CDR1 and CDR2: SGHTA and FQGNSA. The germline V and J ends were trimmed by 5 bases and 1 base, with 14 bases remaining between them. DNA of the CDR3: TGTGCCAGCAGCCCACTACGGGCCAAGAACACTGAAGCTTTCTTT. This encodes CASSPLRAKNTEAFF.

The chain uses TRBV12-3 or TRBV12-4 and TRBJ2-2; no reliable D call. This CDR3 comprises 13 residues. V was cut by 4 bases and J by 4 bases, with 7 bases left in between. CDR3 bases: TGTGCCAGCAGTTCCCAACTCACCGGGGAGCTGTTTTTT. This gives the protein CASSSQLTGELFF.

V is TRBV4-1 and J is TRBJ1-4; TRBD1 matches at 8 bases. Germline CDR1 is MGHRA and CDR2 is YSYEKL. Trimming took 2 bases from V and 8 from J; bases not matched to a gene: 10. CDR3 length: 16 residues. Here the CDR3 reads CASSQFHRGTEEKLFF. CDR3 DNA sequence: TGCGCCAGCAGCCAATTTCACAGGGGGACCGAGGAAAAACTGTTTTTT.

The chain is built from TRBV19 and TRBJ2-1, with 10 positions matching TRBD2. CDR3 length equals 16 residues. The ends lost 3 bases at V and 7 bases at J; junction bases unmatched: 9. Germline V gives CDR1 LNHDA, CDR2 SQIVND (reference sequence). Here the CDR3 reads CASSIKATSGRNEQFF. Written as DNA, the CDR3 is TGTGCCAGTAGTATCAAGGCGACTAGCGGGCGGAATGAGCAGTTCTTC.

This sequence joins TRBV5-1 and TRBJ2-2, with D maybe TRBD1 (6 bases). The CDR3 is 14 residues long. V lost 4 bases to trimming and J lost 3 bases, with 10 bases between them. Germline assignment: CDR1 SGHRS and CDR2 YFSETQ. The CDR3 sequence is CASSRDTHTGELFF. The CDR3 coding sequence is TGCGCCAGCAGCAGGGACACACACACCGGGGAGCTGTTTTTT. Full variable domain (remainder filled in from reference TRBV5-1 and TRBJ2-2): KAGVTQTPRYLIKTRGQQVTLSCSPISGHRSVSWYQQTPGQGLQFLFEYFSETQRNKGNFPGRFSGRQFSNSRSEMNVSTLELGDSALYLCASSRDTHTGELFFGEGSRLTVL.

The rearrangement links TRBV3-1 (or the pseudogene TRBV3-2) to TRBJ2-1; TRBD2 matches at 12 bases. Germline lookup yields CDR1 LGHDT and CDR2 YNNKEL (reference sequence). The trim removed 1 base at V and 14 bases at J, leaving 6 bases unmatched. The CDR3 totals 14 residues. CDR3 nucleotides: TGTGCCAGCAGCCAAGGTACTAGCGGGAGGAGAAAGTTCTTC. Amino acids: CASSQGTSGRRKFF.

The chain employs TRBV3-1 (or the pseudogene TRBV3-2) and TRBJ2-1, with TRBD2 identical over 9 bases. The CDR3 has 16 residues. Per the germline V gene, CDR1 is LGHDT and CDR2 is YNNKEL (reference sequence). After removal of 4 bases from V and 6 bases from J, the junction contained 10 bases not matched to a gene. CDR3 residues: CASSRSMAGGRNEQFF. The CDR3 bases are TGTGCCAGCAGCCGTTCCATGGCGGGGGGGCGCAATGAGCAGTTCTTC.

The chain combines TRBV6-2 or TRBV6-3 with TRBJ1-2, with D unresolved. V lost 5 bases and J lost 8, with 9 bases in between. CDR1 and CDR2 from the germline V gene are MNHEY and SVGEGT. There are 11 residues in the CDR3. CDR3 DNA: TGTGCCAGCAGTCCCCGAGGAGGCTACACCTTC. This gives the protein CASSPRGGYTF.

The genes are TRBV5-1 and TRBJ2-7; D is unclear. Germline V gene lookup returns CDR1 SGHRS and CDR2 YFSETQ. Trimming took 0 bases from V and 1 from J, leaving 11 bases between them. The CDR3 loop spans 15 amino acids. The CDR3 sequence: CASSLALGRSYEQYF. As DNA, the CDR3 is TGCGCCAGCAGCTTGGCTCTAGGAAGGTCCTACGAGCAGTACTTC.